The 25 T cell receptor beta chains presented below share a single source sample, sequenced in a study of early T cells in non-severe SARS-CoV-2 infection. Via MiXCR, TCRdb re-called the 5' RACE reads, giving one row per CDR3 protein. The profile shows around 55,000 distinct CDR3 sequences, 15% of them singletons. Sequencing used whole blood, obtained at baseline. These TCRs come from an adult who was a healthcare worker with PCR-confirmed SARS-CoV-2 infection or an uninfected control (not recorded which).

Many counts were recorded for this clonotype. The gene calls are TRBV7-2 and TRBJ1-6; 7 bases line up with TRBD1. Germline V gives CDR1 SGHTA, CDR2 FQGNSA. CDR3 length: 15 residues. J gave up 5 bases and V 0 bases, and 1 base lay outside the gene matches. This chain's CDR3 is CASSLADRNNSPLHF. CDR3 coding DNA: TGTGCCAGCAGCTTAGCGGACAGGAATAATTCACCCCTCCACTTT.

This clonotype was observed a handful of times. The chain combines TRBV28 with TRBJ2-1; D call uncertain. The CDR3 has 14 amino acids. Trimming stripped 6 bases from V and 0 bases from J, with 9 bases between. The germline V gene encodes CDR1 MDHEN and CDR2 SYDVKM. This CDR3 reads CASSSPASYNEQFF. In DNA, the CDR3 is TGTGCCAGCAGCTCCCCCGCCTCCTACAATGAGCAGTTCTTC.

This chain links TRBV2 with TRBJ1-5; perhaps TRBD1 as D (6 bases). Germline V gene sequence: CDR1 SNHLY, CDR2 FYNNEI. Trimming took 2 bases from V and 6 from J, leaving 14 bases between them. The CDR3 covers 15 residues. In nucleotides, the CDR3 is TGTGCCAGCAGTGAATACACAACAGGGATTCAGCCCCAGCATTTT. Its protein product is CASSEYTTGIQPQHF.

A few counts support this clonotype. The chain uses TRBV7-9 and TRBJ2-7; 7 bases are shared with TRBD1. J gave up 4 bases and V 5 bases, and 14 bases lay outside the gene matches. The V gene's germline CDR1 is SEHNR and CDR2 FQNEAQ (reference sequence). CDR3 length: 16 residues. DNA for the CDR3: TGTGCCAGCAGCCCACCCTCCAGGGGGATCAGGTACGAGCAGTACTTC. Its protein is CASSPPSRGIRYEQYF.

A few counts support this clonotype. The genes are TRBV10-2 and TRBJ1-3, with no clear D. This CDR3 comprises 15 residues. Germline CDR1 and CDR2: WSHSY and SAAADI. The V gene lost 6 bases and the J gene lost 0 bases, with 12 bases spanning the gap. The CDR3 DNA follows: TGCGCCAGCAGAGAGGGTCCATCCTCTGGAAACACCATATATTTT. It is translated as CASREGPSSGNTIYF.

This sequence joins TRBV14 and TRBJ2-5; D remains ambiguous. The CDR3 spans 13 residues. CDR1 SGHDN and CDR2 FVKESK come from the germline V gene. Trimming stripped 3 bases from V and 5 bases from J, with 10 bases between. CDR3 coding DNA: TGTGCCAGCAGCCACGCCTATTTGGAGACCCAGTACTTC. It is translated as CASSHAYLETQYF.

This sequence joins TRBV12-3 or TRBV12-4 and TRBJ1-4, with D possibly matching TRBD1 (5 bases). CDR3 length: 14 amino acids. Trimming shortened V by 6 bases and J by 4 bases, and 12 bases separated the two germline ends. CDR3 DNA: TGTGCCAGCAGCCAGGGCGGCAGTAATGAAAAACTGTTTTTT. Protein: CASSQGGSNEKLFF.

This sequence joins TRBV7-3 and TRBJ2-1; D remains ambiguous. The germline gives CDR1 SGHTA, CDR2 FQGTGA. The CDR3 loop spans 13 amino acids. V lost 3 bases to trimming and J lost 4 bases, with 7 bases between them. CDR3: CASSLGRYNEQFF. The DNA of the CDR3 is TGTGCCAGCAGCTTGGGCAGGTACAATGAGCAGTTCTTC.

Only a few counts were recorded for this clonotype. The chain employs TRBV20-1 and TRBJ2-7; TRBD2 aligns across 8 bases. CDR1 and CDR2 from the germline V gene are DFQATT and SNEGSKA (reference sequence). V was pared by 3 bases and J by 6 bases, with 16 bases of the junction left unmatched. The CDR3 loop spans 16 amino acids. CDR3 protein: CSASDPGTSQLIEQYF. In DNA, the CDR3 is TGCAGTGCTAGCGACCCAGGGACTAGTCAGTTAATCGAGCAGTACTTC.

This clonotype has only a few counts. J is TRBJ1-1 and V is TRBV28; 7 bases fit TRBD1. Germline V gene lookup returns CDR1 MDHEN and CDR2 SYDVKM. The CDR3 has 14 residues. Trimming took 5 bases from V and 6 from J; bases not matched to a gene: 9. The CDR3 reads CASSPTGTRPEAFF. In DNA, the CDR3 is TGTGCCAGCAGTCCGACAGGGACAAGGCCTGAAGCTTTCTTT. The variable domain in full, with the rest retrieved from reference TRBV28 and TRBJ1-1, is DVKVTQSSRYLVKRTGEKVFLECVQDMDHENMFWYRQDPGLGLRLIYFSYDVKMKEKGDIPEGYSVSREKKERFSLILESASTNQTSMYLCASSPTGTRPEAFFGQGTRLTVV.

The genes are TRBV3-1 and TRBJ1-6; 7 bases are shared with TRBD1. Germline V lookup: CDR1 LGHDT, CDR2 YNNKEL (reference sequence). V lost 1 base to trimming and J lost 7 bases; unmatched junction nucleotides: 4. CDR3 length: 15 amino acids. CDR3 bases: TGTGCCAGCAGCCAAGGCAGGGGGGCGAATTCACCCCTCCACTTT. Its translation: CASSQGRGANSPLHF. Full variable domain (outside the CDR3, taken from reference TRBV3-1 and TRBJ1-6): DTAVSQTPKYLVTQMGNDKSIKCEQNLGHDTMYWYKQDSKKFLKIMFSYNNKELIINETVPNRFSPKSPDKAHLNLHINSLELGDSAVYFCASSQGRGANSPLHFGNGTRLTVT.

Only a few counts were recorded for this clonotype. The rearrangement links TRBV7-9 to TRBJ2-5; 8 bases are a match to TRBD2. The CDR3 contains 15 residues. With 6 bases clipped from V and 2 bases from J, the junction kept 8 bases outside the gene matches. Germline loops: CDR1 SEHNR, CDR2 FQNEAQ (reference sequence). For the CDR3, the DNA is TGTGCCAGCAGATCGACCGGGACTAGTCAAGAGACCCAGTACTTC. Encoded protein: CASRSTGTSQETQYF.

The V and J genes are TRBV11-1 and TRBJ2-5; D gene uncertain. The CDR3 loop spans 12 amino acids. Looked up from germline, CDR1 is SGHAT and CDR2 is FQDESV (reference sequence). With 4 bases removed from V and 4 bases from J, the gap between germline ends came to 7 bases. The CDR3 region is CASSSSRETQYF. Here the CDR3 DNA reads TGTGCCAGCAGCTCGAGCAGAGAGACCCAGTACTTC.

This clonotype has only a few counts. The V gene is TRBV28, the J gene TRBJ2-4; the D gene is possibly TRBD2 (6 bases). CDR3 size: 14 residues. Between the trimmed V and J ends, which lost 5 bases and 1 base, there was a span of 9 bases. Per the germline V gene, CDR1 is MDHEN and CDR2 is SYDVKM. The CDR3 region has the DNA TGTGCCAGCAGTGCGGGATCTGCCAAAAACATTCAGTACTTC. Its translation: CASSAGSAKNIQYF. Full variable domain (remainder filled in from reference TRBV28 and TRBJ2-4): DVKVTQSSRYLVKRTGEKVFLECVQDMDHENMFWYRQDPGLGLRLIYFSYDVKMKEKGDIPEGYSVSREKKERFSLILESASTNQTSMYLCASSAGSAKNIQYFGAGTRLSVL.

This clonotype was seen a few times. This chain connects TRBV9 to TRBJ1-6; no reliable D call. CDR1 is SGDLS, CDR2 YYNGEE, per germline. Trimming took 0 bases from V and 0 from J, leaving 7 bases between them. The CDR3 loop spans 16 amino acids. In DNA, the CDR3 is TGTGCCAGCAGCGTAGTACACGGCTCCTATAATTCACCCCTCCACTTT. Protein: CASSVVHGSYNSPLHF. The full variable domain, rest sourced from reference TRBV9 and TRBJ1-6, is DSGVTQTPKHLITATGQRVTLRCSPRSGDLSVYWYQQSLDQGLQFLIQYYNGEERAKGNILERFSAQQFPDLHSELNLSSLELGDSALYFCASSVVHGSYNSPLHFGNGTRLTVT.

This rearrangement joins TRBV6-6 to TRBJ2-7; 10 nucleotides align to TRBD1. Germline V lookup: CDR1 MNHNY, CDR2 SVGAGI (reference sequence). The V gene end was trimmed by 4 bases and the J gene end by 2 bases; junction bases not matched to a gene: 5. CDR3 length: 15 amino acids. This CDR3 is CASSSGTGVAYEQYF. The CDR3 DNA reads as TGTGCCAGCAGTTCCGGGACAGGGGTGGCCTACGAGCAGTACTTC.

This chain connects TRBV5-6 to TRBJ2-7, with D perhaps TRBD1 (5 bases). This CDR3 spans 14 amino acids. CDR1 and CDR2 from the germline V gene are SGHDT and YYEEEE. V was pared by 2 bases and J by 2 bases, with 11 bases between. The CDR3 spells CASSLYRFPYEQYF. DNA for the CDR3: TGTGCCAGCAGCTTATACAGGTTCCCCTACGAGCAGTACTTC.

This clonotype turned up a few times. This sequence joins TRBV29-1 and TRBJ2-7; 9 nucleotides agree with TRBD2. V gave up 2 bases and J gave up 5 bases; unmatched junction bases: 4. CDR1 and CDR2 (germline): SQVTM, ANQGSEA. The CDR3 is made up of 13 amino acids. The CDR3 sequence is CSVERSGSHEQYF. CDR3 coding DNA: TGCAGCGTTGAACGTAGCGGGAGCCACGAGCAGTACTTC.

This clonotype was counted only a few times. One base away lies a much larger clone, so this may be a sequencing read error. V gene TRBV28 combines with J gene TRBJ2-1; no firm D call. Trimming shortened V by 4 bases and J by 7 bases, and 5 bases separated the two germline ends. The germline CDR1 and CDR2 sequences are MDHEN and SYDVKM. The length of the CDR3 is 11 residues. In DNA form, the CDR3 reads TGTGCCAGCAGTTCACGGAATGAGCAGTTCTTC. As protein: CASSSRNEQFF.

This clonotype was observed a handful of times. The chain links TRBV2 to TRBJ2-5; D is undetermined. The ends were cut back, 3 bases at V and 3 bases at J, with 2 bases in the middle. CDR3 size: 11 residues. The V gene's germline CDR1 is SNHLY and CDR2 FYNNEI. CDR3 bases: TGTGCCAGCAGTGAGAAAGAGACCCAGTACTTC. Its protein product is CASSEKETQYF. Looking up the rest from reference TRBV2 and TRBJ2-5 gives the full variable domain: EPEVTQTPSHQVTQMGQEVILRCVPISNHLYFYWYRQILGQKVEFLVSFYNNEISEKSEIFDDQFSVERPDGSNFTLKIRSTKLEDSAMYFCASSEKETQYFGPGTRLLVL.

This clonotype was seen a handful of times. The chain carries TRBV18 and TRBJ2-1; 12 bases agree with TRBD2. V shed 5 bases, J shed 0 bases, and the junction held 5 bases outside the gene matches. The CDR3 totals 17 residues. CDR1 and CDR2 (germline): KGHSH, LQKENI. The CDR3 nucleotides read TGTGCCAGCTCAGCAGGACTAGCGGGGAGCTCCTACAATGAGCAGTTCTTC. Amino acids: CASSAGLAGSSYNEQFF.

The chain is built from TRBV5-1 and TRBJ2-1, with D unclear. The CDR3 extends over 15 amino acids. Per germline, CDR1 SGHRS and CDR2 YFSETQ. V was cut by 0 bases and J by 1 base, with 8 bases left in between. CDR3 coding DNA: TGCGCCAGCAGCTTGGTCTCCTCTTCCTACAATGAGCAGTTCTTC. This sequence encodes CASSLVSSSYNEQFF.

V usage is TRBV29-1 and J usage is TRBJ2-7; tentative D call: TRBD1 (6 bases). The V gene's germline CDR1 is SQVTM and CDR2 ANQGSEA. With 3 bases removed from V and 5 bases from J, the gap between germline ends came to 11 bases. The CDR3 has 12 amino acids. The CDR3 loop is CSVDDRFHEQYF. In DNA form, the CDR3 reads TGCAGCGTTGACGACAGGTTCCACGAGCAGTACTTC.

This chain connects TRBV6-5 to TRBJ2-3; D is unresolved. Trimming shortened V by 3 bases and J by 5 bases, and 9 bases separated the two germline ends. There are 13 residues in the CDR3. Per the germline V gene, CDR1 is MNHEY and CDR2 is SVGAGI. CDR3 in amino acids: CASSYRARDTQYF. The CDR3 coding sequence is TGTGCCAGCAGTTATAGGGCAAGAGATACGCAGTATTTT.

The J gene is TRBJ2-7, the V gene TRBV3-1, with D unclear. The germline V gene encodes CDR1 LGHDT and CDR2 YNNKEL (reference sequence). V was clipped by 0 bases and J by 0 bases, with 6 bases between them. The CDR3 totals 14 residues. The CDR3 DNA sequence: TGTGCCAGCAGCCAAGACCGTCTCTCCTACGAGCAGTACTTC. This translates into CASSQDRLSYEQYF.